This T cell receptor (beta chain) was obtained from a study of T cells in localized non-small cell lung cancer. Study conclusions and caveats: A denser population of T cells in blood accompanied longer overall survival. Uninvolved adjacent lung had higher T cell clonality than tumor and all other tissues. Heterogeneity remains possible because sequencing was limited to only one tumor region. Turning up in adjacent lung were a median roughly 60 of the top 100 tumor clones.

V lost 10 bases to trimming and J lost 5 bases; unmatched junction nucleotides: 7. Looked up from germline, CDR1 is ENHRY and CDR2 is SYGVKD. The length of the CDR3 is 16 residues. Some clones are missing from TCRdb's copy, which holds only in-frame ones; the method was immunoSEQ multiplex PCR. The sample yields approximately 83,000 clones, approximately 90% seen once. Worth noting for this clone: Its antigen is not known.

The rearrangement uses TRBV10-3 and TRBJ2-2; 16 bases match TRBD2. The TCR was taken from a woman aged 40 to 75 with stage II squamous cell lung carcinoma. Sequenced here: PBMCs, sampled before any cancer treatment. In nucleotides, the CDR3 is TGTGCCACCGCCGGGACTAGCGGGAGGGGGACCGGGGAGCTGTTTTTT. This gives the protein CATAGTSGRGTGELFF.